This TCR beta chain is from a study of blood T cell repertoires in COVID-19 (dated by TCRdb to the early 2020s). With respect to the entire study: Samples from collaborators originated in the United States, Italy and Spain and spanned both the acute and convalescent phases of COVID-19. A freely available public database, intended as a resource for researchers studying the immune response to SARS-CoV-2, is where the repertoires were released. Where HLA class I and class II types were available, the types were taken from metadata supplied by the sample provider, not from assay-based typing. The dataset comprised deeply sampled blood TCRbeta repertoires from subjects exposed to, actively infected with, or recovered from COVID-19. Samples were obtained from the ongoing ImmuneRACE study (first 160 participants) and from some 1,300 subjects provided by 6 global collaborators. The prospective study material was composed of cDNA or gDNA derived from T cells, B-cell-depleted T cells, or PBMCs. A de-identified subject ID, COVID-19 status, age in years and sex were almost always included in the sample metadata. The full study reports these points: The amount of clinical and demographic metadata varied by source and participant and was provided uncurated.

Each collaborating institution followed its own protocols to collect whole blood in K2EDTA tubes. For TCRbeta analysis, collaborator samples were shipped as frozen whole blood, as isolated PBMCs, or as DNA extracted from either sample type. Looking up the germline V gene yields CDR1 SGDLS and CDR2 YYNGEE. From V the trimming removes 0 bases and from J it removes 7 bases, while the gene matches leave 13 bases of the junction unaccounted for. The cysteine opens and the phenylalanine closes a CDR3 of 18 amino acids. Only CDR3 DNA is held: 54 bases, read in frame from base 1. With regard to this clone: Its antigen specificity is not known. No clone much larger than this one lies a single base away; base qualities are absent.

The immunoSEQ Assay, a bias-controlled multiplex PCR, was used to amplify TCRbeta CDR3 regions from genomic DNA. For the original study's pipeline: The number of nucleated cells in each sample was estimated by amplification of reference gene primers within the assay. To quantify the absolute abundance of each unique TCRbeta CDR3 rearrangement, sequence reads were collapsed and filtered. For each sample, productive Simpson clonality was calculated as the square root of Simpson's diversity index over productive rearrangements. Imported from immuneACCESS, the table was reduced by TCRdb to in-frame sequences with V and J called. These copies leave out some clones; in studies compared against another copy, an unresolved V gene accounts for under half, and the cause of the remainder is not known. V and J calls and clone size are as listed in that table; D and trimming were resolved from the DNA. The sample table shows 150,000 to 200,000 clones, and over 65% are seen once. Around 8.1% of the sample belongs to the ten largest clones.

In this chain, TRBV9 is recombined with TRBJ1-6, with 7 bases matching TRBD1. The origin of this receptor is a man between 60 and 75 years old with acute or convalescent COVID-19. Sequenced sample: peripheral blood. The nucleotide sequence is TGTGCCAGCAGCGTAGACGGACAGGCGACCCCTTACAATTCACCCCTCCACTTT. It encodes CASSVDGQATPYNSPLHF.